The present T cell receptor beta chain was sequenced within a study of T cell responses to AZD1222 COVID-19 vaccine (dated by TCRdb to the early 2020s). Study-level background: Because spike-specific TCR depth and breadth did not differ between the two schedules, AZD1222 recipients who got a second dose at roughly 4 weeks were pooled with those who got a second dose at roughly 12 weeks. TCR sequencing was performed for 233 trial participants, of whom 200 to 220 were given two doses of AZD1222 and around 25 were given two doses of MenACWY control vaccine. Trial participants were enrolled by age into subgroups of 18-55, 56-69 and 70-plus years, and 148, 28 and 57 TCR-sequenced participants, respectively, were included in these subgroups.

The CDR3 holds 13 amino acids from the cysteine to the phenylalanine. Only the CDR3 part of the read is kept: 39 bases, read in frame from the first base. The germline V gene supplies CDR1 MDHEN and CDR2 SYDVKM. V is clipped by 2 bases and J by 1 base, and the sequence between their germline boundaries is 5 bases long. In the paper's terms, the time point label means: baseline before first vaccination. Samples from vaccinated people were obtained from the UK trials COV001 and COV002, which included a single-blind randomized controlled phase 2/3 trial of AZD1222 (ChAdOx1 nCoV-19) in healthy adults. Trial participant PBMC samples were collected at day 0 and day 28 after the second dose for TCRbeta chain sequencing. The CDR3 regions of human TCRbeta chains were analyzed by immunosequencing. The study's processing was this. Repertoire TCRs were matched against a reference library of SARS-CoV-2-specific TCRs generated with the MIRA antigen-specificity platform. Breadth was defined as the fraction of unique TCRs that were SARS-CoV-2-associated. Depth was defined as the fraction of total T cells that were SARS-CoV-2-associated. Using the MIRA data, every spike-specific TCR was mapped to the spike region that the TCR reacted to and assigned to either a CD4 or a CD8 class. Log10-transformed breadth and depth values were compared by one-way ANOVA with Sidak's multiple comparisons tests. TCRdb carries this immuneACCESS record with in-frame sequences only. Its versions omit some clonotypes, under half of them owing to an unresolved V gene in the studies checked, with the rest unexplained. The DNA gave D and trimming, while V, J and clone size come from that table. The sample yields about 130,000 clones; roughly 90% were counted once. 4.2% of the sample lies in the top ten.

Overall study results and their limits: A significant rise in spike-specific TCR breadth and depth was observed after two AZD1222 doses relative to day 0 and relative to MenACWY recipients. Reportedly, close to half of the unique spike-specific TCRs recognized epitopes lying outside the regions that are mutated in the B.1.351 and B.1.1.7 variants. In the small 56-69-year group, the increase in depth fell short of significance, most likely because of low power. Participants were mostly white British and included more females than males, and it was suggested by the authors that clonal diversity may have been underestimated. Conclusions about previously exposed vaccinees are limited, since just 6 or 7 AZD1222 recipients were seropositive for SARS-CoV-2 at baseline. Vaccine-associated CD4 TCRs spanned the whole spike protein, with dominant responses in regions 160-218 and 743-854. Because no day 14 peak-response samples were available, repertoires were characterized only after the peak T cell response.

Comments on this clone: Its antigen is still unknown. No base quality information exists; no much larger clone differs at one position.

Recombination linked TRBV28 to TRBJ1-1, with the identity of the D gene unclear. The specimen was peripheral blood, collected on day 0 of AZD1222 vaccination. This TCR was sampled from an adult in good health. The CDR3 here reads CASSLVSNTEAFF. The DNA sequence is as follows: TGTGCCAGCAGTTTAGTATCGAACACTGAAGCTTTCTTT.